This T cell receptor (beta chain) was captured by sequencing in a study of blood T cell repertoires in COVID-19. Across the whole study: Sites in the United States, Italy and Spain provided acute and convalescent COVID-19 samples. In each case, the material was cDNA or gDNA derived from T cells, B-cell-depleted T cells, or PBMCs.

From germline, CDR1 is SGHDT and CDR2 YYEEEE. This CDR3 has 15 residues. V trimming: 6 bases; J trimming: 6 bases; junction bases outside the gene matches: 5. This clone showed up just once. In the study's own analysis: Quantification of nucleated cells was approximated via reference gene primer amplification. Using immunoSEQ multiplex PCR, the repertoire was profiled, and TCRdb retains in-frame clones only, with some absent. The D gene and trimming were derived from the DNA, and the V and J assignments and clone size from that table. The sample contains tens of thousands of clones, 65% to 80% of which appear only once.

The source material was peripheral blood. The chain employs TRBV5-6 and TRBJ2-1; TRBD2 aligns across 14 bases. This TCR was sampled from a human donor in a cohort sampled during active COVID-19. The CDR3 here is CASNLGLAGGNEQFF. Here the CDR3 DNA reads TGTGCCAGCAACCTCGGACTAGCGGGAGGCAATGAGCAGTTCTTC.